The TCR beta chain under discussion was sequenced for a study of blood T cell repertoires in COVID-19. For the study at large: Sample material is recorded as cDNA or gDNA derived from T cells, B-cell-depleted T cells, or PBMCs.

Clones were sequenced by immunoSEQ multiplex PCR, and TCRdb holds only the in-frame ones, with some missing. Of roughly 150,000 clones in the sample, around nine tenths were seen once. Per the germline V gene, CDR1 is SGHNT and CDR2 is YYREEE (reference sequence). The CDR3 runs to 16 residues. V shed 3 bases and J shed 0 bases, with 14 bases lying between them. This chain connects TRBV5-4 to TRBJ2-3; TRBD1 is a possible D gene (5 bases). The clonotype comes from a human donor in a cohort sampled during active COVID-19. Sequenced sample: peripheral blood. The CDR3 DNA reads TGTGCCAGCAGCTCCGGCGACAGAAGGAGCACAGATACGCAGTATTTT. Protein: CASSSGDRRSTDTQYF.